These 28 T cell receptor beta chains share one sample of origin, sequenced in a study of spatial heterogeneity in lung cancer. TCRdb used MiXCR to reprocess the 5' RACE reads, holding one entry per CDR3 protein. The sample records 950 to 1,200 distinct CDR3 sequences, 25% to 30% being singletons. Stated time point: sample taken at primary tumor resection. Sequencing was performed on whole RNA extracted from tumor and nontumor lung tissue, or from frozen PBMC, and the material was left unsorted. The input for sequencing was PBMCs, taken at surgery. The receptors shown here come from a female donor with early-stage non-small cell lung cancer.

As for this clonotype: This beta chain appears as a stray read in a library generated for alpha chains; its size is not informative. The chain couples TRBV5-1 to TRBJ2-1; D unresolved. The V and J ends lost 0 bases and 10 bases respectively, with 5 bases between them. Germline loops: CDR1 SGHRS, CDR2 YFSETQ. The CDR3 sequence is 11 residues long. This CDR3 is CASSLGPEQFF. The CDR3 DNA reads TGCGCCAGCAGCTTGGGCCCCGAGCAGTTCTTC.

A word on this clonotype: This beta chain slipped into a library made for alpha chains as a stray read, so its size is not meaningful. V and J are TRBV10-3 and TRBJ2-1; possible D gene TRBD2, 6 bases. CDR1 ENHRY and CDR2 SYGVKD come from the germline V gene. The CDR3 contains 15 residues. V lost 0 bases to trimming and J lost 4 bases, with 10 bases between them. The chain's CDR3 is CAISESRGRYNEQFF. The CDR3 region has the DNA TGTGCCATCAGTGAGTCGCGGGGCAGATACAATGAGCAGTTCTTC.

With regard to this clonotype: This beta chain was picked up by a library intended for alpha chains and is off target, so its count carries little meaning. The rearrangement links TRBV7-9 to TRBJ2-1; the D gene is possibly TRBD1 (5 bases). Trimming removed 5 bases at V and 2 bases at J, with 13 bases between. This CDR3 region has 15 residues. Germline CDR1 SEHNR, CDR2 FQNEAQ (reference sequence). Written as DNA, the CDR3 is TGTGCCAGCAGCCCCACAGGAATGGCCTACAATGAGCAGTTCTTC. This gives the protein CASSPTGMAYNEQFF.

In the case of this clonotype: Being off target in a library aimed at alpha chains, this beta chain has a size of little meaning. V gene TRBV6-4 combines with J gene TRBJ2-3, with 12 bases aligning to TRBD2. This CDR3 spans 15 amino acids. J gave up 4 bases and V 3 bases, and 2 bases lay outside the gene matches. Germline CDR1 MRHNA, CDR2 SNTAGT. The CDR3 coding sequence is TGTGCCAGCAGTGATCCTAGCGGGGGGGCAGATACGCAGTATTTT. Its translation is CASSDPSGGADTQYF.

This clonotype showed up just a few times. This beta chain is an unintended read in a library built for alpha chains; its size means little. CDR3 protein: CASSAGREEETQYF. The CDR3 DNA follows: TGTGCCAGCAGTGCGGGGCGTGAAGAGGAGACCCAGTACTTC. The rearrangement joins TRBV2 to TRBJ2-5; D may be TRBD1 or TRBD2 (5 bases each). This CDR3 has 14 residues. The V and J ends lost 4 bases and 5 bases respectively, with 14 bases between them. CDR1 is SNHLY, CDR2 FYNNEI, per germline.

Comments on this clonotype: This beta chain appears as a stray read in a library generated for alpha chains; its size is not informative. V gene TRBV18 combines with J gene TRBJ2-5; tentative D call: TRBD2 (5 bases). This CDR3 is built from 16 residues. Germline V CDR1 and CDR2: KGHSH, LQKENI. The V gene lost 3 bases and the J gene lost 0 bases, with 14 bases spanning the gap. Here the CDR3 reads CASSPEVAPNQETQYF. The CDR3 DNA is TGTGCCAGCTCACCGGAGGTCGCACCGAACCAAGAGACCCAGTACTTC.

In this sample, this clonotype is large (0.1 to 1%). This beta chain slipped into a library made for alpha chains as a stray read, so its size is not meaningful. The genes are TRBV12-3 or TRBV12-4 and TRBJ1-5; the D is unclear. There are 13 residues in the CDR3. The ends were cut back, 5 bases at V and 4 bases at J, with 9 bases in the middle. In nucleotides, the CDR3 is TGTGCCAGCAGTCCAGACCGTAATCAGCCCCAGCATTTT. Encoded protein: CASSPDRNQPQHF.

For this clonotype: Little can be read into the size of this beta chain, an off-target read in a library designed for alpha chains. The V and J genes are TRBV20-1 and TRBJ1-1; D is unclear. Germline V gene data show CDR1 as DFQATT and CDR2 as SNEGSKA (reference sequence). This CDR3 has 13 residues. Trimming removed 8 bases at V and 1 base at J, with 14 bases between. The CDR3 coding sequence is TGCAGTCCTGGGGAGCGTTCGAACACTGAAGCTTTCTTT. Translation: CSPGERSNTEAFF.

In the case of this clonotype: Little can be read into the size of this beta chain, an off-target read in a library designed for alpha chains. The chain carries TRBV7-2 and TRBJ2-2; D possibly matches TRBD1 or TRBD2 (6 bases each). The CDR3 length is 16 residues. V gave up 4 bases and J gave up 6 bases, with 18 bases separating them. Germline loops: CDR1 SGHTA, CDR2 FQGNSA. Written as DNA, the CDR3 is TGTGCCAGCAGCTATTCTCGGGGGCTGCGAGCCGGGGAGCTGTTTTTT. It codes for CASSYSRGLRAGELFF. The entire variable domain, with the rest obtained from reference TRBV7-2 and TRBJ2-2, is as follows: GAGVSQSPSNKVTEKGKDVELRCDPISGHTALYWYRQSLGQGLEFLIYFQGNSAPDKSGLPSDRFSAERTGGSVSTLTIQRTQQEDSAVYLCASSYSRGLRAGELFFGEGSRLTVL.

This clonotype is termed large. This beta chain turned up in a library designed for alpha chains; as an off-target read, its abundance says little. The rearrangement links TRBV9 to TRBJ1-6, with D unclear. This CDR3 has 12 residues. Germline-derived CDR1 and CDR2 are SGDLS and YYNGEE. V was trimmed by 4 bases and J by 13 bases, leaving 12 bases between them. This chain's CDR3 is CASSTHLGPLHF. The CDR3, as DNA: TGTGCCAGCAGCACCCATCTGGGGCCCCTCCACTTT.

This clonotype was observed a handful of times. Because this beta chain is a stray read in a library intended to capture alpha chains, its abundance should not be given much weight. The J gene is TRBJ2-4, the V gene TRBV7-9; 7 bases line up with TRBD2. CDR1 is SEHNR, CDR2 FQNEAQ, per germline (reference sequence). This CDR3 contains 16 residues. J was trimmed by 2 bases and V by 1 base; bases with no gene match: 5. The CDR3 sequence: CASSLVSGTTKNIQYF. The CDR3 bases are TGTGCCAGCAGCTTAGTCAGCGGGACCACCAAAAACATTCAGTACTTC. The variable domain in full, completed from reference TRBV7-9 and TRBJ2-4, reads DTGVSQNPRHKITKRGQNVTFRCDPISEHNRLYWYRQTLGQGPEFLTYFQNEAQLEKSRLLSDRFSAERPKGSFSTLEIQRTEQGDSAMYLCASSLVSGTTKNIQYFGAGTRLSVL.

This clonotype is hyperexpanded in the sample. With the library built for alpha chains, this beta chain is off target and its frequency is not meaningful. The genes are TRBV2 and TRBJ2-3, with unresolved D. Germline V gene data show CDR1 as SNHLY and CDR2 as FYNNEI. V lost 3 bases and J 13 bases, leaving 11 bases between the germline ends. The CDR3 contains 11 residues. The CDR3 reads CASSETVDEYF. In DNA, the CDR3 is TGTGCCAGCAGTGAGACCGTTGATGAGTATTTT.

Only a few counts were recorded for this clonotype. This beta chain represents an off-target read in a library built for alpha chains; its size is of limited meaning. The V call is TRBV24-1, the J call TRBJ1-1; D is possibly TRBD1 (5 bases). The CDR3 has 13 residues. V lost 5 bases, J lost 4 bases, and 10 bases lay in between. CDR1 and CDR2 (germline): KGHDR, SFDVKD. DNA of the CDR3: TGTGCCACCAGTGCCGGGGGTACCACTGAAGCTTTCTTT. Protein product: CATSAGGTTEAFF.

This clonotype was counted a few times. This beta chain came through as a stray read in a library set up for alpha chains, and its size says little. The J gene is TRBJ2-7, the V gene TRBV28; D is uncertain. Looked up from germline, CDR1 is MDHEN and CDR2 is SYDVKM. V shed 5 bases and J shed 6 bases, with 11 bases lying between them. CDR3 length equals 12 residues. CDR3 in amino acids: CASSGQWGEQYF. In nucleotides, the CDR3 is TGTGCCAGCAGTGGTCAATGGGGCGAGCAGTACTTC.

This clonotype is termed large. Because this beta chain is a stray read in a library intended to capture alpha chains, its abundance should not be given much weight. In DNA, the CDR3 is TGTGCCAGCAGTTACGGAGAGACCCAGTACTTC. Translating gives CASSYGETQYF. J is TRBJ2-5 and V is TRBV6-2 or TRBV6-3; the D is unclear. Germline V CDR1 and CDR2: MNHEY, SVGEGT. Trimming removed 2 bases from V and 4 bases from J, with 2 bases in between. The CDR3 has 11 amino acids.

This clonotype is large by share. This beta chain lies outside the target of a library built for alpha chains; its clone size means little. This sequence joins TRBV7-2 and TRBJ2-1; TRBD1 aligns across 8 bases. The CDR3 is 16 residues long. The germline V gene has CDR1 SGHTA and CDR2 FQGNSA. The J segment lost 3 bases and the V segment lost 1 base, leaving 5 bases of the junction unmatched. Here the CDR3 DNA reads TGTGCCAGCAGCTTAGTAGTAGGGACAGGCTACAATGAGCAGTTCTTC. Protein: CASSLVVGTGYNEQFF.

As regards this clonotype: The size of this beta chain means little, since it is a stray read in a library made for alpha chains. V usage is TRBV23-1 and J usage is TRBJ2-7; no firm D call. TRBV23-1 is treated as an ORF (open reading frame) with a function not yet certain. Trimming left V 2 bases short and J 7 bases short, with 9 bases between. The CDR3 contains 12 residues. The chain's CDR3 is CASSQGPLEQYF. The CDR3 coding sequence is TGCGCCAGCAGTCAAGGGCCCCTGGAGCAGTACTTC.

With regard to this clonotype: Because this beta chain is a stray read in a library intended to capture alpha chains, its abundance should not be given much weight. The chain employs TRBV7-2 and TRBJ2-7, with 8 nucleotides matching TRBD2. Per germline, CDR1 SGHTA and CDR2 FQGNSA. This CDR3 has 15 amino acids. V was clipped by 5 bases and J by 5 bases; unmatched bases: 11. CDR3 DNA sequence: TGTGCCAGCAGCACCCGGAGCGGGAGCAAGGACGAGCAGTACTTC. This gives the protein CASSTRSGSKDEQYF.

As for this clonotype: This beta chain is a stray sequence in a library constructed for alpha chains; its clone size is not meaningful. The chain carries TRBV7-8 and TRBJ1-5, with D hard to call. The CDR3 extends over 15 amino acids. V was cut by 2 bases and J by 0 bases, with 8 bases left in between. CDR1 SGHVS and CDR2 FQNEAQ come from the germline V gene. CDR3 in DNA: TGTGCCAGCAGCTTATCTCGTTATAGCAATCAGCCCCAGCATTTT. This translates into CASSLSRYSNQPQHF. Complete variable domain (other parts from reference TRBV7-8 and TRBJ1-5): GAGVSQSPRYKVAKRGQDVALRCDPISGHVSLFWYQQALGQGPEFLTYFQNEAQLDKSGLPSDRFFAERPEGSVSTLKIQRTQQEDSAVYLCASSLSRYSNQPQHFGDGTRLSIL.

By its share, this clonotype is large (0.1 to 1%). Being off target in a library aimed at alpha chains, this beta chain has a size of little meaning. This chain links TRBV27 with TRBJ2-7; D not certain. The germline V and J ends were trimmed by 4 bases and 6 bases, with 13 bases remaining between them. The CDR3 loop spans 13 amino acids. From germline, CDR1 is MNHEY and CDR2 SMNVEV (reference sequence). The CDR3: CASSSTAAGEQYV. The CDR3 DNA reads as TGTGCCAGCAGTTCCACAGCTGCCGGCGAGCAGTACGTC.

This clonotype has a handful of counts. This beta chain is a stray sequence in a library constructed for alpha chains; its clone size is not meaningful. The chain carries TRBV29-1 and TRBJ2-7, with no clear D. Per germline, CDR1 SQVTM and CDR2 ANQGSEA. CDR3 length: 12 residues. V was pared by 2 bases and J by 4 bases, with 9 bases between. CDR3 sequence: CSVEFGPYEQYF. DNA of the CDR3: TGCAGCGTTGAATTCGGACCTTACGAGCAGTACTTC.

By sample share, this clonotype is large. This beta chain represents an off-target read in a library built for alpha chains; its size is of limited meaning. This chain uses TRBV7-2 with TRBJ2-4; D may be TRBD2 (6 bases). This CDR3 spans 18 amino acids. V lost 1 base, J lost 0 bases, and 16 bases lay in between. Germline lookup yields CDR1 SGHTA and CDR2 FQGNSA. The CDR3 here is CASSLEGAGFLAKNIQYF. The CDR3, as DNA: TGTGCCAGCAGCTTAGAAGGGGCGGGGTTTTTAGCCAAAAACATTCAGTACTTC.

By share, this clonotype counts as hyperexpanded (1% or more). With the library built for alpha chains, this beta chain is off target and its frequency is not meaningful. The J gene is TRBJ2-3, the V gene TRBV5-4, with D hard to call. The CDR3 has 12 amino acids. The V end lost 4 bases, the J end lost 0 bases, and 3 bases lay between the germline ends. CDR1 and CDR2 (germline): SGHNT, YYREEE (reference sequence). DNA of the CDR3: TGTGCCAGCAGCCTTAGCACAGATACGCAGTATTTT. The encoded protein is CASSLSTDTQYF.

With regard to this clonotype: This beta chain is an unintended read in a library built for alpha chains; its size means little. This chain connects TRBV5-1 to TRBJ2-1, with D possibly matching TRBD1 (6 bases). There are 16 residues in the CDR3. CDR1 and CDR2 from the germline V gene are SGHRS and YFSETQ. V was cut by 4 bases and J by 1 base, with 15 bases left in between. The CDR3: CASSLGDRPSYNEQFF. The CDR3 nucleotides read TGCGCCAGCAGCCTGGGAGACAGGCCATCCTACAATGAGCAGTTCTTC.

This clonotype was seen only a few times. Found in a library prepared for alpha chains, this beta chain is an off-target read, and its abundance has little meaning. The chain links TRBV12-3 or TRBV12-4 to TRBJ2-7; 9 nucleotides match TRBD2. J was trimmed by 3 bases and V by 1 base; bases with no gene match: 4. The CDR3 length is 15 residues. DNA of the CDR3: TGTGCCAGCAGTTTAGTAGCGGGAGTCGGCTACGAGCAGTACTTC. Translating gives CASSLVAGVGYEQYF.

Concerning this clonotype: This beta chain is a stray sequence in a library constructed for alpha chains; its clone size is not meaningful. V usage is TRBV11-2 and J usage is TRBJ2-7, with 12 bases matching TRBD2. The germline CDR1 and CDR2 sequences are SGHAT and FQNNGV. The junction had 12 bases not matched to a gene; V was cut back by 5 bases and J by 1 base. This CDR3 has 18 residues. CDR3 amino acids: CASSPIRRTSGISYEQYF. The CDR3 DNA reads TGTGCCAGCAGCCCTATCAGACGGACTAGCGGGATTTCCTACGAGCAGTACTTC.

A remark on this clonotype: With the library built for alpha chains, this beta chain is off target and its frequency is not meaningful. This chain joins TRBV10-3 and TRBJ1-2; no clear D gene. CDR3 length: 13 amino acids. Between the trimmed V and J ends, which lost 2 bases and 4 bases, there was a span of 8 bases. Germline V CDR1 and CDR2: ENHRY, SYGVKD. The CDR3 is CAISEPDTYGYTF. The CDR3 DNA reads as TGTGCCATCAGTGAGCCAGACACCTATGGCTACACCTTC.

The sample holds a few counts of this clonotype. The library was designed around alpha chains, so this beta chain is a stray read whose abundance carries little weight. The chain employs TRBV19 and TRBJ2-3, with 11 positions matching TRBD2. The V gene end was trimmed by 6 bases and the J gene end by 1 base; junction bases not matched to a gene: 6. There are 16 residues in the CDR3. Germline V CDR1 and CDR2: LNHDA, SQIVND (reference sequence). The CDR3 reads CASRTSGLAGTDTQYF. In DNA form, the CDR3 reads TGTGCCAGTAGGACCTCGGGACTAGCGGGCACAGATACGCAGTATTTT.